A selection of T cell receptor beta chains follows, all from one sample in a study of blood T cells in healthy people across ages. Using its own MiXCR run on the 5' RACE reads, TCRdb lists one record per CDR3 protein. Here the sample spans 1.5 million to 2 million distinct CDR3 sequences, 28% being singletons. The sample consisted of blood. The receptors derive from a woman aged 25 to 45 in good health. The CDR3 runs from the conserved cysteine through the conserved F or W. The D gene is left open where the match is weak. Part of the rows lack a size; the others show once, few, many or a class for expanded clones.

V	J	size	length	D	CDR3	DNA
TRBV7-9	TRBJ2-7	.	13	.	CASSSPRQDEQYF	TGCGCCAGCAGCTCACCCCGACAGGACGAGCAGTACTTC
TRBV7-6	TRBJ1-1	few	12	.	CASSPARAEAFF	TGTGCCAGCAGCCCTGCGCGAGCTGAAGCTTTCTTT
TRBV7-9	TRBJ2-1	.	12	TRBD1	CASGQGWDEQFF	TGTGCCAGTGGACAGGGGTGGGATGAGCAGTTCTTC
TRBV20-1	TRBJ2-5	.	13	.	CSARDPGNNEQYF	TGCAGTGCTAGAGATCCCGGGAACAATGAGCAGTACTTC
TRBV12-3/TRBV12-4	TRBJ2-1	.	15	.	CASRIVLGDVDEQFF	TGTGCCAGCAGGATTGTTCTGGGGGACGTCGATGAGCAGTTCTTC
TRBV6-4	TRBJ2-3	many	14	TRBD1	CASSDSQGADTQYF	TGTGCCAGCAGTGACTCGCAGGGGGCAGATACGCAGTATTTT
TRBV6-2/TRBV6-3	TRBJ2-7	.	16	.	CASSYSTEKVTYEQYF	TGTGCCAGCAGTTACTCGACGGAGAAAGTCACCTACGAGCAGTACTTC
TRBV6-2/TRBV6-3	TRBJ2-1	.	11	.	CASTSGNEQFF	TGTGCCAGCACGTCCGGCAATGAGCAGTTCTTC
TRBV5-1	TRBJ1-1	few	15	.	CASSLNSNRNTEAFF	TGCGCCAGCAGCTTGAACTCAAACCGGAACACTGAAGCTTTCTTT
TRBV5-6	TRBJ2-7	.	14	.	CASSWDLSDYEQYF	TGTGCCAGCAGCTGGGACCTTAGCGATTACGAGCAGTACTTC
TRBV6-1	TRBJ1-4	.	18	.	CASSKSRQIPGGDEKLFF	TGTGCCAGCAGTAAAAGTCGACAGATTCCGGGGGGGGATGAAAAACTGTTTTTT
TRBV12-3/TRBV12-4	TRBJ2-3	.	16	.	CASSFGPGGSADMQYF	TGTGCCAGCAGTTTTGGGCCTGGGGGTAGCGCAGATATGCAGTATTTT
TRBV7-8	TRBJ2-5	many	13	.	CASSSPPSETQYF	TGTGCCAGCAGCTCTCCTCCCTCAGAGACCCAGTACTTC
TRBV29-1	TRBJ2-7	.	12	.	CSVDWTETGQYF	TGCAGCGTTGATTGGACCGAAACCGGGCAGTACTTC
TRBV12-3/TRBV12-4	TRBJ1-5	few	15	TRBD1	CASSFRDRGNQPQHF	TGTGCCAGCAGTTTTAGGGACAGGGGTAACCAGCCCCAGCATTTT
TRBV7-2	TRBJ2-5	.	14	.	CSSSPGLRRETQYF	TGTTCCAGCAGCCCGGGACTGCGGCGGGAGACCCAGTACTTC
TRBV28	TRBJ1-2	.	15	.	CASSLGPLDSYGYTF	TGTGCCAGCAGTTTGGGACCGCTCGACAGCTATGGCTACACCTTC
TRBV29-1	TRBJ1-6	few	16	.	CSVKAGDGAANSPLHF	TGCAGCGTGAAGGCAGGGGACGGGGCAGCAAATTCACCCCTCCACTTT
TRBV3-1	TRBJ1-1	.	12	.	CASSQRLGEAFF	TGTGCCAGCAGCCAGCGACTAGGTGAAGCTTTCTTT
TRBV20-1	TRBJ2-1	.	16	TRBD2	CSARALVAGNYNEQFF	TGCAGTGCTAGAGCCCTAGTAGCGGGGAACTACAATGAGCAGTTCTTC
TRBV11-2	TRBJ2-6	many	15	.	CASTLWVPGANVLTF	TGTGCCAGCACCCTTTGGGTGCCTGGGGCCAACGTCCTGACTTTC
TRBV12-3/TRBV12-4	TRBJ2-5	many	14	.	CASSFGGSQETQYF	TGTGCCAGCAGTTTTGGGGGCAGCCAAGAGACCCAGTACTTC
TRBV5-1	TRBJ2-3	few	15	.	CASSVGTSSADTQYF	TGCGCCAGCAGCGTCGGGACCAGCAGCGCAGATACGCAGTATTTT
TRBV7-3	TRBJ2-4	.	13	.	CASSPREKNIQYF	TGTGCCAGCAGCCCACGGGAGAAAAACATTCAGTACTTC